Below are 17 T cell receptor beta chains sequenced from a single sample in a study of cytomegalovirus exposure and HLA in healthy donors. Vbeta (60) and Jbeta (13) primers were used in the PCR. TCRdb's copy holds only in-frame clones and misses some; the assay was immunoSEQ multiplex PCR. The sample carries approximately 150,000 clones, 81% recorded once. The sequenced sample consisted of PBMCs. These receptor sequences come from a woman aged 18-35 years in good health and CMV-seropositive.

Of note for this clone: One junction end disagrees with the germline gene, perhaps due to a read error. J is TRBJ2-1 and V is TRBV14, with 7 bases identical to TRBD1. Germline assignment: CDR1 SGHDN and CDR2 FVKESK. This CDR3 is 14 amino acids long. CDR3 sequence (DNA): TGTGCCAGCAGCCAAGTTAATGAGGGGGCCCCTCCGCTCTTC. This codes for CASSQVNEGAPPLF.

This clone was counted a single time. This sequence joins TRBV28 and TRBJ1-2, with a possible D match to TRBD1 (5 bases). This CDR3 has 14 amino acids. CDR1 is MDHEN, CDR2 SYDVKM, per germline. Between the trimmed V and J ends, which lost 6 bases and 1 base, there was a span of 12 bases. The CDR3 sequence: CASSSGLINYGYTF. The CDR3 region has the DNA TGTGCCAGCAGCTCGGGACTAATTAACTATGGCTACACCTTC.

The chain uses TRBV7-9 and TRBJ2-1, with D possibly matching TRBD1 (5 bases). The CDR3 consists of 15 residues. Between the trimmed V and J ends, which lost 3 bases and 0 bases, there was a span of 9 bases. Germline V CDR1 and CDR2: SEHNR, FQNEAQ (reference sequence). The chain's CDR3 is CASSLAQGSYNEQFF. In nucleotides, the CDR3 is TGTGCCAGCAGCTTGGCCCAGGGCTCCTACAATGAGCAGTTCTTC.

As for this clone: The junction and the germline gene differ at one end; a read error may be behind it. The chain recombines TRBV6-5 with TRBJ1-2; D may be TRBD1 (5 bases). CDR3 length: 16 residues. Germline CDR1 and CDR2: MNHEY and SVGAGI. The DNA of the CDR3 is TGTGCCAGCAGTTACTCGGGGTGGACTGGGGGGTATGGCTGCACCTTC. Translating it yields CASSYSGWTGGYGCTF.

The V and J genes are TRBV5-4 and TRBJ2-1; 7 bases match TRBD1. CDR1 and CDR2 (germline): SGHNT, YYREEE (reference sequence). The CDR3 is 11 residues long. The trim removed 4 bases at V and 14 bases at J, leaving 6 bases unmatched. The CDR3, as DNA: TGTGCCAGCAGCCCAGGGACAGTGGAGTTCTTC. This codes for CASSPGTVEFF.

The chain has TRBV5-1 and TRBJ2-7; 7 bases map to TRBD2. V lost 0 bases to trimming and J lost 5 bases; unmatched junction nucleotides: 8. The CDR3 is made up of 15 amino acids. Germline CDR1 and CDR2: SGHRS and YFSETQ. The CDR3 spells CASSLGGLEVDEQYF. The CDR3 nucleotides read TGCGCCAGCAGCTTGGGTGGACTAGAGGTCGACGAGCAGTACTTC.

The sample holds one count of this clone. The chain uses TRBV27 and TRBJ2-1, with a tentative D call TRBD2 (9 bases). Between the trimmed V and J ends, which lost 3 bases and 7 bases, there was a span of 31 bases. Germline CDR1 MNHEY, CDR2 SMNVEV (reference sequence). This CDR3 is built from 20 residues. The CDR3 sequence: CASSFHAGGSSGGLSNEQFF. The CDR3 region has the DNA TGTGCCAGCAGTTTCCATGCAGGGGGCAGTAGCGGGGGCCTCTCAAATGAGCAGTTCTTC.

This chain links TRBV18 with TRBJ1-6, with TRBD1 identical over 11 bases. Trimming removed 3 bases from V and 6 bases from J; junction bases left unmatched: 10. CDR3 size: 18 residues. Germline loops: CDR1 KGHSH, CDR2 LQKENI. The CDR3 nucleotides are TGTGCCAGCTCACCCCCAAACCCCGGACAGGGGGCTAATTCACCCCTCCACTTT. Its translation: CASSPPNPGQGANSPLHF.

The rearrangement links TRBV7-2 to TRBJ2-7; perhaps TRBD2 as D (7 bases). V was shortened by 6 bases and J by 6 bases, with 15 bases between the two germline ends. Germline CDR1 and CDR2: SGHTA and FQGNSA. The CDR3 runs to 13 residues. Here the CDR3 DNA reads TGTGCCAGCAGGCCGGGGGGCAGGGGCGAGCAGTACTTC. This translates into CASRPGGRGEQYF.

The CDR3 DNA is TGTGCCAGCAGTGGGACCCAGGGAAGTTCCCTCTACGAGCAGTACTTC. Translation gives CASSGTQGSSLYEQYF. J is TRBJ2-7 and V is TRBV6-1; TRBD1 might be the D (5 bases). CDR1 and CDR2 from the germline V gene are MNHNS and SASEGT. Between the trimmed V and J ends, which lost 4 bases and 3 bases, there was a span of 19 bases. The CDR3 length is 16 residues.

V is TRBV4-1 and J is TRBJ1-2; 7 bases fit TRBD1. This CDR3 spans 17 amino acids. Germline V gives CDR1 MGHRA, CDR2 YSYEKL. V lost 4 bases to trimming and J lost 4 bases; unmatched junction nucleotides: 15. The CDR3 DNA follows: TGCGCCAGCAGCCCCCAGGGGGTGACAGGTGGGGTCTATGGCTACACCTTC. The encoded protein is CASSPQGVTGGVYGYTF.

The J gene is TRBJ2-7, the V gene TRBV9; TRBD2 matches 9 bases. This CDR3 has 15 residues. The junction had 5 bases not matched to a gene; V was cut back by 0 bases and J by 4 bases. Per germline, CDR1 SGDLS and CDR2 YYNGEE. The CDR3 spells CASSVGVSGGYEQYF. CDR3 coding DNA: TGTGCCAGCAGCGTAGGTGTTAGCGGGGGATACGAGCAGTACTTC.

The rearrangement uses TRBV6-1 and TRBJ1-5; D is unclear. The germline CDR1 and CDR2 sequences are MNHNS and SASEGT. CDR3 size: 11 residues. V shed 3 bases and J shed 6 bases, with 3 bases lying between them. Here the CDR3 reads CASSERQPQHF. The CDR3 nucleotides are TGTGCCAGCAGTGAGCGTCAGCCCCAGCATTTT.

This chain links TRBV6-1 with TRBJ1-6; TRBD1 aligns across 8 bases. With V trimmed by 3 bases and J by 0 bases, 7 bases remained unmatched. Germline CDR1 and CDR2: MNHNS and SASEGT. The length of the CDR3 is 18 residues. CDR3 sequence: CASSEPGTGVSYNSPLHF. The DNA for the CDR3 is TGTGCCAGCAGTGAGCCCGGGACAGGAGTCTCCTATAATTCACCCCTCCACTTT.

V usage is TRBV7-2 and J usage is TRBJ2-1; D remains ambiguous. Germline loops: CDR1 SGHTA, CDR2 FQGNSA. CDR3 size: 12 residues. The V end lost 5 bases, the J end lost 5 bases, and 7 bases lay between the germline ends. The CDR3 region is CASSPRDNEQFF. Here the CDR3 DNA reads TGTGCCAGCAGCCCTCGGGACAATGAGCAGTTCTTC.

The rearrangement joins TRBV6-6 to TRBJ2-6; the D gene is possibly TRBD1 (6 bases). Trimming removed 6 bases at V and 8 bases at J, with 17 bases between. This CDR3 region has 15 residues. Germline lookup yields CDR1 MNHNY and CDR2 SVGAGI (reference sequence). The DNA of the CDR3 is TGTGCCAGCAGCCGAACCCCAGGGGTTACCAACGTCCTGACTTTC. It translates to CASSRTPGVTNVLTF.

This clone was found a few times. The chain carries TRBV9 and TRBJ1-6; D is unclear. CDR1 is SGDLS, CDR2 YYNGEE, per germline. This CDR3 comprises 15 residues. Deletions cut 0 bases from V and 6 bases from J, with 10 bases between. CDR3 DNA sequence: TGTGCCAGCAGCGTAGCTTACCAGTCTAATTCACCCCTCCACTTT. Protein product: CASSVAYQSNSPLHF.